These 10 T cell receptor beta chains originate from one sample sequenced in a study of blood T cell repertoires in COVID-19. The table came from immunoSEQ multiplex PCR; TCRdb's copy has only in-frame clones and leaves some out. This table has fewer than 300,000 clones, approximately 87% appearing once. Sequencing input: peripheral blood. The receptors were gathered from a human donor in a cohort sampled during active COVID-19.

The chain couples TRBV7-9 to TRBJ1-6, with no clear D. This CDR3 region has 14 residues. Per germline, CDR1 SEHNR and CDR2 FQNEAQ (reference sequence). The ends were cut back, 6 bases at V and 9 bases at J, with 15 bases in the middle. The DNA for the CDR3 is TGTGCCAGCAGTTCCCAGGCAATGGGTTCACCCCTCCACTTT. Protein: CASSSQAMGSPLHF. The variable domain in full, completed from reference TRBV7-9 and TRBJ1-6, reads DTGVSQNPRHKITKRGQNVTFRCDPISEHNRLYWYRQTLGQGPEFLTYFQNEAQLEKSRLLSDRFSAERPKGSFSTLEIQRTEQGDSAMYLCASSSQAMGSPLHFGNGTRLTVT.

The V call is TRBV7-2, the J call TRBJ2-3, with 10 bases lining up with TRBD2. The V segment lost 3 bases and the J segment 2 bases; nucleotides outside the gene matches: 5. The CDR3 sequence is 16 residues long. The germline V gene has CDR1 SGHTA and CDR2 FQGNSA. The CDR3 region is CASSLLAGASTDTQYF. The CDR3 DNA follows: TGTGCCAGCAGCTTGCTAGCGGGGGCCTCCACAGATACGCAGTATTTT.

This clone is labeled medium-sized (0.01 to 0.1%). This chain uses TRBV27 with TRBJ1-1; the D gene is possibly TRBD1 (6 bases). The CDR3 runs 15 residues. CDR1 and CDR2 from the germline V gene are MNHEY and SMNVEV (reference sequence). V was clipped by 5 bases and J by 3 bases, with 16 bases between them. The CDR3 loop reads CASSPMGQIYTEAFF. Written as DNA, the CDR3 is TGTGCCAGCAGTCCGATGGGACAAATATACACTGAAGCTTTCTTT.

J is TRBJ1-2 and V is TRBV7-2; possible D gene TRBD1, 5 bases. V shed 3 bases and J shed 6 bases, with 11 bases lying between them. In germline, CDR1 is SGHTA, CDR2 FQGNSA. The CDR3 spans 13 residues. The CDR3 coding sequence is TGTGCCAGCAGCTTGACGGCGGGGGATGGCTACACCTTC. Its protein is CASSLTAGDGYTF.

This clone was found a few times. The chain combines TRBV7-9 with TRBJ2-5; 10 positions match TRBD2. The CDR3 consists of 16 residues. V trimming: 0 bases; J trimming: 3 bases; junction bases outside the gene matches: 4. Per the germline V gene, CDR1 is SEHNR and CDR2 is FQNEAQ (reference sequence). The CDR3 protein is CASSLAPLAGEETQYF. CDR3 nucleotide sequence: TGTGCCAGCAGCTTAGCGCCTCTAGCGGGGGAAGAGACCCAGTACTTC.

The CDR3 DNA sequence: TGTGCCAGCAGTCTCGCCGGGACAGGGAAGGGTGAAGCTTTCTTT. Protein sequence: CASSLAGTGKGEAFF. The chain employs TRBV28 and TRBJ1-1; 9 bases are a match to TRBD1. Germline CDR1 MDHEN, CDR2 SYDVKM. The trim removed 5 bases at V and 7 bases at J, leaving 11 bases unmatched. CDR3 length: 15 amino acids.

The chain employs TRBV19 and TRBJ2-5; 10 bases agree with TRBD2. J gave up 5 bases and V 6 bases, and 9 bases lay outside the gene matches. The CDR3 extends over 15 amino acids. Germline CDR1 is LNHDA and CDR2 is SQIVND (reference sequence). CDR3 in amino acids: CASRPTGTSVETQYF. The CDR3 nucleotides read TGTGCCAGTAGACCGACCGGGACTAGCGTCGAGACCCAGTACTTC.

The chain recombines TRBV21-1 with TRBJ2-7; the tabulated D call, TRBD2, remains unverified against the DNA. TRBV21-1 is reported as a pseudogene. The CDR3 is 12 amino acids. The CDR3 loop reads CAKTGDRYEQYF. The CDR3 nucleotides are TGTGCCAAGACCGGGGATCGATACGAGCAGTACTTC.

The J gene is TRBJ1-5, the V gene TRBV6-6, with 8 bases aligning to TRBD1. The CDR3 covers 16 residues. CDR1 MNHNY and CDR2 SVGAGI come from the germline V gene (reference sequence). Trimming at V came to 6 bases and at J to 2 bases, leaving 9 bases not matched to a gene. The CDR3 loop is CASSLSGGAGNQPQHF. The CDR3 DNA sequence: TGTGCCAGCAGCCTCTCAGGGGGCGCCGGCAATCAGCCCCAGCATTTT.

The chain recombines TRBV5-1 with TRBJ1-1, with D possibly matching TRBD1 (6 bases). The CDR3 has 14 residues. Trimming left V 4 bases short and J 3 bases short, with 13 bases between. CDR1 and CDR2 from the germline V gene are SGHRS and YFSETQ. In nucleotides, the CDR3 is TGCGCCAGCAGCCCTGGAGGGGGGGACACTGAAGCTTTCTTT. It encodes CASSPGGGDTEAFF.